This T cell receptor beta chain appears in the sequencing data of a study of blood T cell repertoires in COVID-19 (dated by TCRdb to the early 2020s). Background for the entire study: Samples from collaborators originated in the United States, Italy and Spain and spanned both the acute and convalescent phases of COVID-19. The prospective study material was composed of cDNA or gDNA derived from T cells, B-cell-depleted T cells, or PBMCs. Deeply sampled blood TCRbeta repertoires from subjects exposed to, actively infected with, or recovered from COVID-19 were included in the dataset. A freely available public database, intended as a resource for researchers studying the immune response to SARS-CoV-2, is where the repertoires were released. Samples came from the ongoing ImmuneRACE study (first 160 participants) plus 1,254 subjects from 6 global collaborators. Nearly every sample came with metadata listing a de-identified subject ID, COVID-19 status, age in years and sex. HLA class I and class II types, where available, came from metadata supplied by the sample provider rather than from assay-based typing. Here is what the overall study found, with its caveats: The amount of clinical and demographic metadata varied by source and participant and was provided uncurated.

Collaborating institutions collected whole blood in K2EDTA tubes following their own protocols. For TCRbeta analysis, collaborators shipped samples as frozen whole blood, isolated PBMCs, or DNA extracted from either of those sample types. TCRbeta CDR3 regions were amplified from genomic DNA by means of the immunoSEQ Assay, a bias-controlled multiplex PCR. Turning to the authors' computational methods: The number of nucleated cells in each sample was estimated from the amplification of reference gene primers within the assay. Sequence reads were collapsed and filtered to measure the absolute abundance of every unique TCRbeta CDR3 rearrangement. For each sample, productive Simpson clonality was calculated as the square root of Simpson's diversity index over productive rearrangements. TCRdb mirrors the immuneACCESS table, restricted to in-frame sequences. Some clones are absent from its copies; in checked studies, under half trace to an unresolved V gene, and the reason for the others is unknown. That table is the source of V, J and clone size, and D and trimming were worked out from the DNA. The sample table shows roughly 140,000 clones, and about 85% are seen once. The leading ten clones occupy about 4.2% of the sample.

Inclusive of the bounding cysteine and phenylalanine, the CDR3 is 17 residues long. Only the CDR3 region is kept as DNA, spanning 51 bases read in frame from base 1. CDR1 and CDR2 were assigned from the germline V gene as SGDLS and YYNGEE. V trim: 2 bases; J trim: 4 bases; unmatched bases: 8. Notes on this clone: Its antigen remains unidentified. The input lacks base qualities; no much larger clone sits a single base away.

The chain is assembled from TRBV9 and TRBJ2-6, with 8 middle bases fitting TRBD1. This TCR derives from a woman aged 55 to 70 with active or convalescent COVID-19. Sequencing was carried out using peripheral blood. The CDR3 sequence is CASSVATGGTGANVLTF. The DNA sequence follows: TGTGCCAGCAGCGTTGCTACAGGGGGAACGGGGGCCAACGTCCTGACTTTC.